This is a list of T cell receptor beta chains from one sample in a study of glioma-infiltrating T cells. One entry per CDR3 protein, called by TCRdb with MiXCR from the multiplex PCR reads. This table has roughly 120,000 distinct CDR3 sequences, roughly 24% appearing once. Sequenced sample: glioma tissue, nonneoplastic brain tissue, or PBMCs (not recorded which). The source of these receptors is a human donor with low-grade glioma or glioblastoma, undergoing nonglioma brain surgery, or in good health (not recorded which). Both conserved end residues are part of each CDR3. A D gene is named only where the DNA matches it firmly. The size field is filled for only some rows; it gives once, few, many or a size class.

CDR3 protein | CDR3 DNA | D gene | V gene | clone size | J gene
CSARDAGLARMYF | TGCAGTGCTAGAGATGCAGGACTAGCGCGGATGTACTTC | TRBD2 | TRBV20-1 | many | TRBJ2-5
CASSSRRTSTDTQYF | TGTGCCAGCAGCTCAAGACGGACTAGCACAGATACGCAGTATTTT | - | TRBV7-2 | many | TRBJ2-3
CATSRDLATYEQYF | TGTGCCACCAGCAGAGATCTCGCAACCTACGAGCAGTACTTC | - | TRBV15 | many | TRBJ2-7
CASSFQALSSYEQYF | TGTGCCAGCAGTTTTCAAGCGTTAAGCTCCTACGAGCAGTACTTC | - | TRBV27 | many | TRBJ2-7
CSVVGGSAEQYF | TGCAGCGTTGTCGGGGGATCAGCCGAGCAGTACTTC | - | TRBV29-1 | - | TRBJ2-7
CASSQQGYTEAFF | TGTGCCAGCAGTCAACAGGGCTACACTGAAGCTTTCTTT | - | TRBV25-1 | many | TRBJ1-1
CASSSGGRDYGYAF | TGTGCCAGCAGCAGTGGGGGGCGCGACTATGGCTACGCCTTC | - | TRBV5-4 | - | TRBJ1-2
CASRNRDEQFF | TGTGCCAGCAGGAACAGAGATGAGCAGTTCTTC | - | TRBV6-1 | many | TRBJ2-1
CSALGTTFPWEQYF | TGCAGTGCCCTCGGGACTACATTCCCCTGGGAGCAGTACTTC | TRBD2 | TRBV20-1 | many | TRBJ2-7
CASSLSGRGYNSPLHF | TGTGCCAGCAGTTTATCTGGCAGGGGATATAATTCACCCCTCCACTTT | - | TRBV27 | medium-sized | TRBJ1-6
CASTPATGNQPQHF | TGTGCCAGTACCCCGGCGACAGGCAATCAGCCCCAGCATTTT | - | TRBV19 | many | TRBJ1-5
CASSEARLAGYNEQFF | TGTGCCAGCAGTGAAGCGAGACTAGCGGGGTACAATGAGCAGTTCTTC | TRBD2 | TRBV2 | many | TRBJ2-1
CASSYVGRRGKEQYF | TGTGCCAGCAGTTACGTCGGACGCAGGGGAAAAGAGCAGTACTTC | - | TRBV12-3/TRBV12-4 | - | TRBJ2-7
CASSVALAGDNEQFF | TGTGCCAGCAGCGTGGCACTAGCGGGCGACAATGAGCAGTTCTTC | TRBD2 | TRBV7-7 | - | TRBJ2-1
CASSQTGNEQYF | TGTGCCAGCAGCCAAACAGGGAACGAGCAGTACTTC | - | TRBV3-1 | many | TRBJ2-7
CASSIYSGNTGELFF | TGTGCCAGTAGTATTTATAGCGGGAACACCGGGGAGCTGTTTTTT | - | TRBV19 | many | TRBJ2-2
CSALPSGGYNEQFF | TGCAGTGCCCTACCTAGCGGGGGTTACAATGAGCAGTTCTTC | TRBD2 | TRBV20-1 | many | TRBJ2-1
CASSRIYTGDNQPQHF | TGTGCCAGTAGTCGGATATATACAGGGGACAATCAGCCCCAGCATTTT | TRBD1 | TRBV19 | - | TRBJ1-5
CANSFGDSSYEQYF | TGTGCCAACAGTTTTGGGGACAGCTCCTACGAGCAGTACTTC | TRBD1 | TRBV12-3/TRBV12-4 | few | TRBJ2-7
CASTTSGSGANVLTF | TGTGCCAGCACTACATCGGGGTCTGGGGCCAACGTCCTGACTTTC | - | TRBV6-1 | few | TRBJ2-6
CASSARRDGYEQYF | TGTGCCAGCAGTGCCCGGCGGGATGGCTACGAGCAGTACTTC | - | TRBV6-1 | many | TRBJ2-7
CASSDGRAVTDTQYF | TGCGCCAGCTCCGACGGGAGGGCCGTAACAGATACGCAGTATTTT | TRBD2 | TRBV4-3 | many | TRBJ2-3
CASSVTTVHQETQYF | TGTGCCAGTAGTGTGACGACAGTCCACCAAGAGACCCAGTACTTC | - | TRBV19 | many | TRBJ2-5
CSVLAGGTEQYF | TGCAGCGTTCTAGCGGGAGGCACCGAGCAGTACTTC | TRBD2 | TRBV29-1 | - | TRBJ2-7
CASSPLPGLTITDTQYF | TGTGCCAGCTCACCCTTACCGGGACTAACCATCACAGATACGCAGTATTTT | TRBD2 | TRBV18 | many | TRBJ2-3
CASSHFLQGQDYGYTF | TGCGCCAGCAGCCATTTCCTGCAGGGGCAGGACTATGGCTACACCTTC | - | TRBV4-1 | many | TRBJ1-2
CRADRDETQYF | TGCAGGGCGGACAGGGATGAGACCCAGTACTTC | TRBD1 | TRBV20-1 | many | TRBJ2-5
CSVETHELF | TGCAGCGTTGAGACCCACGAGCTCTTC | - | TRBV29-1 | few | TRBJ2-1
CASSVPDSTDTQYF | TGTGCCAGCAGCGTCCCGGACAGCACAGATACGCAGTATTTT | - | TRBV25-1 | many | TRBJ2-3
CASSIGTSGSYEQYF | TGTGCCAGTAGTATCGGGACTAGCGGGAGCTACGAGCAGTACTTC | TRBD2 | TRBV19 | - | TRBJ2-7
CASSPQGPYGYTF | TGTGCCAGCAGCCCACAGGGACCCTATGGCTACACCTTC | - | TRBV28 | many | TRBJ1-2
CAISVGGMNTGELFF | TGTGCCATCAGTGTTGGGGGGATGAACACCGGGGAGCTGTTTTTT | - | TRBV10-3 | many | TRBJ2-2
CASSGVGSYEQYF | TGTGCCAGCTCGGGAGTAGGCTCCTACGAGCAGTACTTC | - | TRBV4-2 | - | TRBJ2-7
CASSSLAGGTYEQYF | TGTGCCAGCAGTTCTCTAGCGGGAGGTACCTACGAGCAGTACTTC | TRBD2 | TRBV28 | many | TRBJ2-7
CASSTQGTDTQYF | TGTGCCAGCAGCACTCAGGGAACAGATACGCAGTATTTT | - | TRBV11-1 | - | TRBJ2-3
CASSQQGTGNEKLFF | TGTGCCAGCAGCCAGCAAGGGACAGGGAACGAAAAACTGTTTTTT | TRBD1 | TRBV3-1 | many | TRBJ1-4
CSVDGGTGELFF | TGCAGCGTTGATGGTGGGACCGGGGAGCTGTTTTTT | - | TRBV29-1 | many | TRBJ2-2
CATRETNTEAFF | TGTGCCACTCGAGAGACGAACACTGAAGCTTTCTTT | - | TRBV10-3 | many | TRBJ1-1
CASRLALQGVNYGYTF | TGTGCCAGCCGCTTAGCGCTGCAGGGAGTTAACTATGGCTACACCTTC | - | TRBV7-9 | - | TRBJ1-2
CASSPSSGSTDTQYF | TGTGCCAGTAGCCCCTCTAGCGGGAGCACAGATACGCAGTATTTT | TRBD2 | TRBV19 | few | TRBJ2-3
CASSSTGDSNQPQHF | TGCGCCAGCAGTTCCACAGGGGATAGCAATCAGCCCCAGCATTTT | TRBD1 | TRBV5-1 | many | TRBJ1-5
CASSSETVRASEQYF | TGTGCCAGCAGCTCCGAGACAGTCCGAGCGTCCGAGCAGTACTTC | - | TRBV7-9 | many | TRBJ2-7
CASSYWDNTEAFF | TGTGCCAGCAGTTACTGGGACAACACTGAAGCTTTCTTT | - | TRBV6-6 | many | TRBJ1-1
CASSWTGGPGELFF | TGTGCCAGCAGTTGGACAGGGGGTCCCGGGGAGCTGTTTTTT | TRBD1 | TRBV6-1 | many | TRBJ2-2
CASSYTGGYNEQFF | TGTGCCAGCAGTTACACAGGGGGGTACAATGAGCAGTTCTTC | TRBD1 | TRBV6-2/TRBV6-3 | many | TRBJ2-1
CASSQGVVSYEQYF | TGCGCCAGCAGCCAAGGCGTCGTTAGCTACGAGCAGTACTTC | - | TRBV4-1 | many | TRBJ2-7
CSARPGQETQYF | TGCAGTGCTAGACCTGGACAAGAGACCCAGTACTTC | - | TRBV20-1 | many | TRBJ2-5
CASSQGTEKSDTQYF | TGTGCCAGCAGCCAAGGGACCGAAAAGTCAGATACGCAGTATTTT | - | TRBV4-2 | many | TRBJ2-3
CASNRPQETQYF | TGTGCCAGCAATCGGCCGCAAGAGACCCAGTACTTC | - | TRBV6-2/TRBV6-3 | many | TRBJ2-5
CASSLDPGGPYEQYF | TGCGCCAGCAGCCTCGACCCCGGGGGGCCTTACGAGCAGTACTTC | - | TRBV4-1 | many | TRBJ2-7
CASSLEPSGETQYF | TGTGCCAGCAGCTTAGAGCCTAGCGGGGAGACCCAGTACTTC | TRBD2 | TRBV11-2 | many | TRBJ2-5
CASSQGYSYEQYF | TGTGCCAGCAGCCAAGGCTACTCCTACGAGCAGTACTTC | - | TRBV4-2 | - | TRBJ2-7
CASSLAGTVAPIEAFF | TGTGCCAGCAGTTTAGCCGGGACAGTCGCCCCCATCGAAGCTTTCTTT | TRBD1 | TRBV12-3/TRBV12-4 | - | TRBJ1-1
CASSLGQGRADTQYF | TGCGCCAGCAGCTTGGGCCAAGGAAGGGCAGATACGCAGTATTTT | - | TRBV5-1 | many | TRBJ2-3